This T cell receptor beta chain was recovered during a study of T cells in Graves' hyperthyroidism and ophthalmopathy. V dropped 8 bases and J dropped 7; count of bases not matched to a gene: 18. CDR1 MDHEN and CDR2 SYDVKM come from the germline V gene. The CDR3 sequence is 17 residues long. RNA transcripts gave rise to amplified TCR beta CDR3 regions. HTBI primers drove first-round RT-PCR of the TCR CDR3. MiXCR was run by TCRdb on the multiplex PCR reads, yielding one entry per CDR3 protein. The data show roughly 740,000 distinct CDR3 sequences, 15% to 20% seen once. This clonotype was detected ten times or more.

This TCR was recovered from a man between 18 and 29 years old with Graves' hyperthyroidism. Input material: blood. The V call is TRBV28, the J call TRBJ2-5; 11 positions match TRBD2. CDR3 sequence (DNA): TGTGCCAGCCTTGCCCTAGCGGGAGGCGGCGTGGGGGGGACCCAGTACTTC. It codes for CASLALAGGGVGGTQYF.